Presented here are 6 T cell receptor beta chains from one specimen sequenced in a study of blood T cell repertoires in COVID-19. Repertoires were generated with immunoSEQ multiplex PCR, while TCRdb's copy carries only in-frame clones and drops some. Of about 170,000 clones listed, 88% are singletons. Sample: peripheral blood. The receptors were sampled from a man in his forties or fifties who had recovered from COVID-19.

In its sample, this clone was seen once. This chain's CDR3 is CASSVSGVTLISGNTIYF. CDR3 DNA sequence: TGTGCCAGCAGCGTATCGGGAGTAACCCTTATTTCTGGAAACACCATATATTTT. The chain combines TRBV9 with TRBJ1-3; D not certain. V lost 1 base to trimming and J lost 1 base, with 18 bases between them. Per the germline V gene, CDR1 is SGDLS and CDR2 is YYNGEE. The CDR3 is 18 residues long.

The chain recombines TRBV2 with TRBJ1-3; 7 nucleotides agree with TRBD1. The germline gives CDR1 SNHLY, CDR2 FYNNEI. Trimming removed 2 bases from V and 0 bases from J; junction bases left unmatched: 7. The CDR3 contains 17 residues. Written as DNA, the CDR3 is TGTGCCAGCAGTGAACGAGGGGGCGAGGTCTCTGGAAACACCATATATTTT. Translation: CASSERGGEVSGNTIYF.

This clone has just one count. V usage is TRBV7-9 and J usage is TRBJ2-5, with 8 bases fitting TRBD2. The V and J ends lost 2 bases and 7 bases, in that order; junction bases with no gene match: 9. CDR3 size: 15 residues. Per the germline V gene, CDR1 is SEHNR and CDR2 is FQNEAQ (reference sequence). CDR3 DNA sequence: TGTGCCAGCAGCTTACGGGACTCCGGGGGGGGGACCCAGTACTTC. It encodes CASSLRDSGGGTQYF. Drawing the rest from reference TRBV7-9 and TRBJ2-5, the complete variable domain is DTGVSQNPRHKITKRGQNVTFRCDPISEHNRLYWYRQTLGQGPEFLTYFQNEAQLEKSRLLSDRFSAERPKGSFSTLEIQRTEQGDSAMYLCASSLRDSGGGTQYFGPGTRLLVL.

This rearrangement joins TRBV7-9 to TRBJ1-4; D uncertain. The CDR3 loop spans 13 amino acids. Germline-derived CDR1 and CDR2 are SEHNR and FQNEAQ (reference sequence). V lost 3 bases to trimming and J lost 4 bases, with 6 bases between them. The CDR3 nucleotides read TGTGCCAGCAGCTTGAGCCGTAATGAAAAACTGTTTTTT. Translating gives CASSLSRNEKLFF.

The chain joins TRBV9 to TRBJ1-6; D is possibly TRBD1 (6 bases). V lost 4 bases to trimming and J lost 4 bases, with 15 bases between them. The CDR3 is 16 residues long. Germline V gene sequence: CDR1 SGDLS, CDR2 YYNGEE. CDR3 nucleotide sequence: TGTGCCAGCAGCCCGTCAAATACAGGGTATAATTCACCCCTCCACTTT. Protein sequence: CASSPSNTGYNSPLHF.

The chain uses TRBV6-5 and TRBJ1-6, with D unresolved. The ends were cut back, 7 bases at V and 8 bases at J, with 9 bases in the middle. The CDR3 is 12 residues long. Germline V gives CDR1 MNHEY, CDR2 SVGAGI. CDR3 bases: TGTGCCAGCACCCAGCGGTATTCACCCCTCCACTTT. Protein sequence: CASTQRYSPLHF.